The source of this TCR beta chain is a study of T cell repertoires in cytomegalovirus infection. Study-level information: CMV infection together with matching HLA type was indicated by public TCR beta signatures. Study conclusions and caveats: HLA-C-restricted CMV-specific TCR beta clonotypes prevailed in the ex vivo response.

The CDR3 length is 16 residues. Trimming at V came to 1 base and at J to 5 bases, leaving 8 bases not matched to a gene. Germline CDR1 is DFQATT and CDR2 is SNEGSKA (reference sequence). With regard to this clonotype: What it recognizes is unknown.

TCRdb independently ran MiXCR on the reads; one entry per CDR3 protein. The profile covers 750,000 to 900,000 distinct CDR3 sequences, with under 35% appearing a single time and under 15% taken by the ten largest. This TCR derives from a human donor in good health (CMV status not recorded). Some clones in this sample may be carry-over from other donors' samples. The chain uses TRBV20-1 and TRBJ2-5; 12 nucleotides align to TRBD2. Sample: cultured CD8+ T cells from PBMCs, taken from culture after CMV antigen stimulation. The chain's CDR3 is CSARAPLAGGPETQYF. Written as DNA, the CDR3 is TGCAGTGCTAGAGCCCCCCTAGCGGGGGGGCCCGAGACCCAGTACTTC.